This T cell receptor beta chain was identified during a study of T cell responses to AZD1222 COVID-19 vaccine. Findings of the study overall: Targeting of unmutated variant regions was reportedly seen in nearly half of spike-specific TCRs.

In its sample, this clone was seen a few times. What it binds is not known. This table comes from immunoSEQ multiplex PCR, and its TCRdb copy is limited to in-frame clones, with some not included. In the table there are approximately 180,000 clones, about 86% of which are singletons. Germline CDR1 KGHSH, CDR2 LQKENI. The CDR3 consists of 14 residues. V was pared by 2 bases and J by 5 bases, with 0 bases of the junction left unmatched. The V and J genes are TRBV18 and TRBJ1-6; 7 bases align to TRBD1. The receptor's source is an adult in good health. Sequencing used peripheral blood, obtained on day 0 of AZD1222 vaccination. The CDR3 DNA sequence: TGTGCCAGCTCACCAGACAGGGATAATTCACCCCTCCACTTT. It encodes CASSPDRDNSPLHF.